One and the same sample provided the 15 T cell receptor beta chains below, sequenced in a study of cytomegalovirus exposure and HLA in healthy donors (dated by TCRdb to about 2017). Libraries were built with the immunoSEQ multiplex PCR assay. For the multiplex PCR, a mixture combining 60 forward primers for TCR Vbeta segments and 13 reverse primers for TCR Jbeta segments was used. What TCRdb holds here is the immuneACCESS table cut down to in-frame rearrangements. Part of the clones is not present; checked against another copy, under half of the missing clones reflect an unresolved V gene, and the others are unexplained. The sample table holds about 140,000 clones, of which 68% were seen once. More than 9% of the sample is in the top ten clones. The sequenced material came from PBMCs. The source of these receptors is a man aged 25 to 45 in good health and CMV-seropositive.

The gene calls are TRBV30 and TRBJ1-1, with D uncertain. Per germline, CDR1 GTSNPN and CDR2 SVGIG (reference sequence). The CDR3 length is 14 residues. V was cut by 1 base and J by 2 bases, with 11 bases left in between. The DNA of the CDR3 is TGTGCCTGGAGTGGAGGACTACGTAACACTGAAGCTTTCTTT. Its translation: CAWSGGLRNTEAFF. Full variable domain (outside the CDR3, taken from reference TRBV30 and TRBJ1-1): SQTIHQWPATLVQPVGSPLSLECTVEGTSNPNLYWYRQAAGRGLQLLFYSVGIGQISSEVPQNLSASRPQDRQFILSSKKLLLSDSGFYLCAWSGGLRNTEAFFGQGTRLTVV.

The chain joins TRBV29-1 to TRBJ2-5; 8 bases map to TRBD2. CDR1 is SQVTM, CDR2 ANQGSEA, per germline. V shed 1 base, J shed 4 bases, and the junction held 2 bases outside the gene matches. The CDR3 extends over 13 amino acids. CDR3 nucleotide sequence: TGCAGCGTTGAAGCCCGGGGGGGAGAGACCCAGTACTTC. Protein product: CSVEARGGETQYF.

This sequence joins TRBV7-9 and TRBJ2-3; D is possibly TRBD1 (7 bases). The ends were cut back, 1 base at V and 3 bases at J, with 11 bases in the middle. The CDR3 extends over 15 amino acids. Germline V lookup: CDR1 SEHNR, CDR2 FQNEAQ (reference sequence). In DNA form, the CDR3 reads TGTGCCAGCAGCTTAGGCGGGACAGAAACAGATACGCAGTATTTT. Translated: CASSLGGTETDTQYF.

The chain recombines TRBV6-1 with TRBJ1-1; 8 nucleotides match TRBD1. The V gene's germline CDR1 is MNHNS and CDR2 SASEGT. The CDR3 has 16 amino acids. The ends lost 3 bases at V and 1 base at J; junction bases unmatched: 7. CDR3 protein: CASSDEPTGANTEAFF. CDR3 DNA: TGTGCCAGCAGTGACGAACCGACAGGGGCGAACACTGAAGCTTTCTTT.

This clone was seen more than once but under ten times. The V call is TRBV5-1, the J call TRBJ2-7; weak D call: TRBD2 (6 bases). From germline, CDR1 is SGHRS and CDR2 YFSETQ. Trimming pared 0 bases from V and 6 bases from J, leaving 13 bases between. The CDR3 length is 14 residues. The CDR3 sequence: CASSLVAGNAEQYF. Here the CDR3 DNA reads TGCGCCAGCAGCTTGGTGGCGGGAAACGCCGAGCAGTACTTC.

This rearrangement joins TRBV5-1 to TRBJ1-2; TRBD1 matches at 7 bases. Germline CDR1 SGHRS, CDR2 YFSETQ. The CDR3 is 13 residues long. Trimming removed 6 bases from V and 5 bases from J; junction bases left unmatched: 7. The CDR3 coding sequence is TGCGCCAGCACGGACAGGCGGAAATATGGCTACACCTTC. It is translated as CASTDRRKYGYTF.

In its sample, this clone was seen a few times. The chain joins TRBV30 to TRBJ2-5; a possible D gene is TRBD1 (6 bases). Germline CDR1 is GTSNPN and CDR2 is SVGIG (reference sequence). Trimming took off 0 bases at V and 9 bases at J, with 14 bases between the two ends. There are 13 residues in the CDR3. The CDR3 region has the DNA TGTGCCTGGAGTGTGTTGGGGGCCGGGTCCCAGTACTTC. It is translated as CAWSVLGAGSQYF.

CDR3 DNA: TGTGCCATCCGAATGCAGCAGGGGGTAAGCGAGCAGTACTTC. Its translation: CAIRMQQGVSEQYF. This chain joins TRBV10-3 and TRBJ2-7; 7 bases line up with TRBD1. Germline CDR1 is ENHRY and CDR2 is SYGVKD. With V trimmed by 8 bases and J by 6 bases, 13 bases remained unmatched. The CDR3 has 14 amino acids.

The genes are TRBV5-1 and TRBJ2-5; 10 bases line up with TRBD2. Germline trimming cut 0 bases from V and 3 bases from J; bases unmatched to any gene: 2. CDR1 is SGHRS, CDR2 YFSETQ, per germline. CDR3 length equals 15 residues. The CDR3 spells CASSLVGLAEETQYF. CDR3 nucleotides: TGCGCCAGCAGCTTGGTTGGACTAGCGGAAGAGACCCAGTACTTC.

In DNA, the CDR3 is TGTGCCAGCAGCTTAATGTCTAGCGCATACAATGAGCAGTTCTTC. Its translation: CASSLMSSAYNEQFF. The genes are TRBV11-1 and TRBJ2-1, with D perhaps TRBD2 (6 bases). The CDR3 extends over 15 amino acids. Looked up from germline, CDR1 is SGHAT and CDR2 is FQDESV (reference sequence). V lost 2 bases and J 4 bases, leaving 12 bases between the germline ends.

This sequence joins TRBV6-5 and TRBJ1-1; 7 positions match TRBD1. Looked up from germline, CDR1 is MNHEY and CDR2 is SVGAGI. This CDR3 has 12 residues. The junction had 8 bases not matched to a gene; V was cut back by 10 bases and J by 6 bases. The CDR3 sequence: CATGQGGPEAFF. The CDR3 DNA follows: TGTGCCACGGGGCAGGGGGGCCCTGAAGCTTTCTTT.

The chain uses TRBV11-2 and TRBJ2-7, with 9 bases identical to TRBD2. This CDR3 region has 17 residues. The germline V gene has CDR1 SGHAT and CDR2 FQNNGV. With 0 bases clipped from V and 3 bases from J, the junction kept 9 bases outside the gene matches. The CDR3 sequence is CASSLDLRTSVNYEQYF. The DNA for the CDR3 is TGTGCCAGCAGCTTAGATCTCAGGACTAGCGTCAACTACGAGCAGTACTTC. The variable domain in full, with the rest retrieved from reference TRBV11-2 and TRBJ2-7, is EAGVAQSPRYKIIEKRQSVAFWCNPISGHATLYWYQQILGQGPKLLIQFQNNGVVDDSQLPKDRFSAERLKGVDSTLKIQPAKLEDSAVYLCASSLDLRTSVNYEQYFGPGTRLTVT.

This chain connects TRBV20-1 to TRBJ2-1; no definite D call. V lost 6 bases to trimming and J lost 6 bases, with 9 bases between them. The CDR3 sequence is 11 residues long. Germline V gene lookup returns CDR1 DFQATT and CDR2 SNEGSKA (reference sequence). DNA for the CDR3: TGCAGTGCGAGGAACCCCAATGAGCAGTTCTTC. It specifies CSARNPNEQFF.

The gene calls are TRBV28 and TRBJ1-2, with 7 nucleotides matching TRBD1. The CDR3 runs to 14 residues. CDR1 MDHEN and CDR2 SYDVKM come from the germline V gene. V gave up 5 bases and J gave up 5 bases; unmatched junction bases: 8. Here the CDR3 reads CASSPPTGKYGYTF. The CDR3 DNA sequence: TGTGCCAGCAGTCCTCCGACAGGGAAGTATGGCTACACCTTC.

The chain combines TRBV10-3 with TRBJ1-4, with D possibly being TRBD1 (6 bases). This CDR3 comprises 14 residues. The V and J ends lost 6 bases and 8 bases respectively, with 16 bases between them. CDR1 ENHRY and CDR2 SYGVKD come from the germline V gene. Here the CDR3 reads CAIRKSEGEEKLFF. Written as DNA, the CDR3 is TGTGCCATCAGGAAGTCAGAGGGGGAAGAAAAACTGTTTTTT.